This T cell receptor beta chain originates from a study of T cell responses to AZD1222 COVID-19 vaccine. This CDR3 is built from 14 residues. Germline V lookup: CDR1 SGHRS, CDR2 YFSETQ. The V and J ends lost 0 bases and 2 bases respectively, with 8 bases between them. Clones were sequenced by immunoSEQ multiplex PCR, and TCRdb holds only the in-frame ones, with some missing. This sample has approximately 100,000 clones; just under 90% occur once, and the top ten carry 2.8%. Here the sequenced sample was peripheral blood, taken on day 0 of MenACWY control vaccination. The chain carries TRBV5-1 and TRBJ2-5; D tentatively reads TRBD1 or TRBD2 (5 bases each). The receptor was derived from an adult in good health. The CDR3 reads CASSLVGDQETQYF. The DNA of the CDR3 is TGCGCCAGCAGCTTGGTGGGGGATCAAGAGACCCAGTACTTC.